These 5 T cell receptor beta chains share one sample of origin, sequenced in a study of CD8+CD57+ T cells in acquired aplastic anemia. Patients who underwent sequencing had shown CD8+CD57+ cell expansion by flow cytometry. The study profiled TCR beta VDJ and CDR3 using genomic DNA as template. One entry per CDR3 protein results from TCRdb running MiXCR on the reads. The sample has roughly 180,000 distinct CDR3 sequences, roughly 50% seen once. Sequencing was carried out using sorted CD4+, CD8+, or CD8+CD57+ T cells (not recorded which) from PBMCs. The receptors come from a human donor with aplastic anemia.

This chain links TRBV13 with TRBJ2-7, with TRBD2 matching 7 bases. Germline values: CDR1 PRHDT, CDR2 FYEKMQ (reference sequence). The CDR3 covers 13 residues. V dropped 3 bases and J dropped 5; count of bases not matched to a gene: 4. The CDR3 is CASSFREGHEQYF. CDR3 sequence (DNA): TGTGCCAGCAGCTTCAGGGAGGGGCACGAGCAGTACTTC. Looking up the rest from reference TRBV13 and TRBJ2-7 gives the full variable domain: AAGVIQSPRHLIKEKRETATLKCYPIPRHDTVYWYQQGPGQDPQFLISFYEKMQSDKGSIPDRFSAQQFSDYHSELNMSSLELGDSALYFCASSFREGHEQYFGPGTRLTVT.

This clonotype was counted many times. The V call is TRBV5-1, the J call TRBJ2-7; 8 bases are shared with TRBD1. With V trimmed by 4 bases and J by 3 bases, 3 bases remained unmatched. Germline values: CDR1 SGHRS, CDR2 YFSETQ. The CDR3 spans 13 residues. CDR3 coding DNA: TGCGCCAGCAGCAACGGACAGGGCTACGAGCAGTACTTC. It specifies CASSNGQGYEQYF.

V and J are TRBV9 and TRBJ1-1; possible D gene TRBD1, 6 bases. This CDR3 is 16 amino acids long. V was pared by 4 bases and J by 3 bases, with 19 bases between. CDR1 is SGDLS and CDR2 is YYNGEE in the germline V gene. The CDR3 nucleotides read TGTGCCAGCAGCTCACCTCCGGACAGACGATACACTGAAGCTTTCTTT. Translated, it gives CASSSPPDRRYTEAFF.

This clonotype was observed a few times. The rearrangement uses TRBV29-1 and TRBJ2-7; no clear D gene. The CDR3 totals 12 residues. V was clipped by 4 bases and J by 2 bases, with 9 bases between them. CDR1 is SQVTM and CDR2 is ANQGSEA in the germline V gene. The CDR3 sequence is CSVGYSPYEQYF. CDR3 nucleotides: TGCAGCGTTGGATACAGCCCCTACGAGCAGTACTTC.

This clonotype was seen a few times. This chain links TRBV29-1 with TRBJ2-5; a weak D match, TRBD1 (6 bases). V gave up 4 bases and J gave up 5 bases, with 17 bases separating them. The CDR3 totals 14 residues. Germline V gene lookup returns CDR1 SQVTM and CDR2 ANQGSEA. The CDR3 reads CSVVLLGAMETQYF. DNA of the CDR3: TGCAGCGTTGTCCTGCTGGGGGCGATGGAGACCCAGTACTTC.